What follows describes a single T cell receptor (beta chain). Trimming stripped 0 bases from V and 3 bases from J, with 18 bases between. Germline CDR1 is GTSNPN and CDR2 is SVGIG (reference sequence). This CDR3 region has 16 residues. RNA extraction was followed by reverse transcription into cDNA, which acted as the sequencing template. Some clones are missing from TCRdb's copy, which holds only in-frame ones; the method was immunoSEQ multiplex PCR. Among approximately 150,000 clones listed, 50% to 75% were seen once. The data belong to a study of CD8+ T cells in alopecia areata. The treatment denotes: oral pan-JAK inhibitor, 5-10 mg twice daily.

The V gene is TRBV30, the J gene TRBJ2-7; the D gene is possibly TRBD1 (6 bases). Source: CD4+ T cells sorted from blood, taken between weeks 55 and 65, from a patient treated with tofacitinib. This receptor was taken from a human donor with alopecia areata. The DNA for the CDR3 is TGTGCCTGGAGTGTTCCCCGGACAGCTTTAAGCTACGAGCAGTACTTC. Amino acid sequence: CAWSVPRTALSYEQYF.